The clone carrying this T cell receptor beta chain came up many times. The antigen is not known. Sequencing targeted expressed TCRB transcripts, as all isolated RNA had been reverse transcribed. The repertoire was sequenced with immunoSEQ multiplex PCR; TCRdb's copy has only in-frame clones and lacks some. This repertoire shows approximately 150,000 clones, around 9.3% found once; its top ten account for under 1.5%. The germline gives CDR1 SQVTM, CDR2 ANQGSEA. V lost 6 bases and J lost 0, with 9 bases in between. The CDR3 has 12 amino acids. This entry comes from a study of beta chain features in type 1 diabetes. Regarding the study as a whole: For cells with high TCR expression, cDNA sequencing could yield over-representation.

The sequenced material came from naive CD4+ T cells from blood. The receptor was derived from a man between 18 and 35 years old in good health. The rearrangement uses TRBV29-1 and TRBJ2-7; D is perhaps TRBD1 (5 bases). The CDR3 here is CSVRTHSYEQYF. CDR3 sequence (DNA): TGCAGCGTAAGGACACACTCCTACGAGCAGTACTTC.